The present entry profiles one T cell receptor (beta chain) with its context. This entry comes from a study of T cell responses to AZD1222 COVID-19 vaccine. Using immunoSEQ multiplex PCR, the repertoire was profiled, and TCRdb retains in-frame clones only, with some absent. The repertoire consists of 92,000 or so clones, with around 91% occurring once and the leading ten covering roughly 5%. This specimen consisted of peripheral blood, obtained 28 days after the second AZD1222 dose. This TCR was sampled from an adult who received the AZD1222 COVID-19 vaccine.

CDR3 loop: CASSYPYPPRGVEKLFF. The CDR3 DNA follows: TGTGCCAGCAGTTACCCGTACCCCCCACGGGGAGTCGAAAAACTGTTTTTT. The chain couples TRBV6-2 or TRBV6-3 to TRBJ1-4; no clear D gene. The CDR3 is 17 residues long. Germline CDR1 reads MNHEY; CDR2 reads SVGEGT. The V end lost 2 bases, the J end lost 8 bases, and 21 bases lay between the germline ends.